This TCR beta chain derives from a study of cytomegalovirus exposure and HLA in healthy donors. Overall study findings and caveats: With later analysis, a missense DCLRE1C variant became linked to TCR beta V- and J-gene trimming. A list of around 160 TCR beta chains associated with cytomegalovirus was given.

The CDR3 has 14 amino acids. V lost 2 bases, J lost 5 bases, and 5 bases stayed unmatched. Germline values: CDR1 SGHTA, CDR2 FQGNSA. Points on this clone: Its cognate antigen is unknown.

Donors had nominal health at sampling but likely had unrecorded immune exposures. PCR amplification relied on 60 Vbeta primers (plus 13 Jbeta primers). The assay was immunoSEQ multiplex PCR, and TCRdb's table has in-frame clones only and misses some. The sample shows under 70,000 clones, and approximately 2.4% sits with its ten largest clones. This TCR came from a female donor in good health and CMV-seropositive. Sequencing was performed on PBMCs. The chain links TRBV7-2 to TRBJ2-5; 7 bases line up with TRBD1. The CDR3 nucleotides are TGTGCCAGCAGCTTAAACAGGGGCATTGAGACCCAGTACTTC. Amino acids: CASSLNRGIETQYF.